This T cell receptor beta chain was profiled in a study of blood T cell repertoires in COVID-19. Overall study context: The United States, Italy and Spain supplied acute and convalescent COVID-19 samples. PBMCs, B-cell-depleted T cells, or T cells provided the cDNA or gDNA that made up the material.

Per the study methods: Amplification of reference gene primers provided the estimated nucleated cell counts. The assay was immunoSEQ multiplex PCR, and TCRdb's table has in-frame clones only and misses some. That table furnishes V, J and clone size, whereas the DNA furnished D and trimming. There are roughly 15,000 clones in the sample; more than 75% occur only once, and 15% to 20% lies in the top ten. CDR1 MNHNY and CDR2 SVGAGI come from the germline V gene (reference sequence). This CDR3 contains 14 residues. V was cut by 9 bases and J by 0 bases, with 9 bases left in between. Sequencing was done on a sample of peripheral blood. This chain joins TRBV6-6 and TRBJ1-6; D not certain. The TCR originated in a human donor in a cohort sampled during active COVID-19. The CDR3 sequence is CASSPSSYNSPLHF. CDR3 coding DNA: TGTGCCAGTTCACCCAGCTCCTATAATTCACCCCTCCACTTT.